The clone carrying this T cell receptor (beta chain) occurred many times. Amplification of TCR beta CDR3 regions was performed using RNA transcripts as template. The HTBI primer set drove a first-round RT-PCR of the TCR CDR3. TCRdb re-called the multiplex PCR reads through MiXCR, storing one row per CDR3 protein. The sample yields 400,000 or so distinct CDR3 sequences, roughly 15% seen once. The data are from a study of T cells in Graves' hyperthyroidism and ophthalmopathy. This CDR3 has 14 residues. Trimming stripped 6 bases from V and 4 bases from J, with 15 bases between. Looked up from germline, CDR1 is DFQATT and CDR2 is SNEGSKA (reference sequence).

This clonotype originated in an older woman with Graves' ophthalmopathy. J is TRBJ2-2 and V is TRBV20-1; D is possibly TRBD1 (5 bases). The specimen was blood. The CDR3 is CSAKGQGGTGELFF. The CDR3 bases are TGCAGTGCAAAGGGCCAGGGCGGCACCGGGGAGCTGTTTTTT.